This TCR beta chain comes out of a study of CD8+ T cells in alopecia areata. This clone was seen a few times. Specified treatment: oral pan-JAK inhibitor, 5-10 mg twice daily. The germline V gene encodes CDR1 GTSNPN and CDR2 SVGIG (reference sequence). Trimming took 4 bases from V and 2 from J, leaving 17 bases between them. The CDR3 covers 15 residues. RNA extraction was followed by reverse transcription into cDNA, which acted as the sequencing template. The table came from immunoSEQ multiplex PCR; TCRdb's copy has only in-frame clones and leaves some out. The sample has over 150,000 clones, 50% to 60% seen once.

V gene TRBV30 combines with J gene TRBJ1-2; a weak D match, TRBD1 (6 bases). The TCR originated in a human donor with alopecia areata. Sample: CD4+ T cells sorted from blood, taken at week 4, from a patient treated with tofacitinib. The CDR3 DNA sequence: TGTGCCTGGAAAATTTGGGGGACACCGAACTATGGCTACACCTTC. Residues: CAWKIWGTPNYGYTF.